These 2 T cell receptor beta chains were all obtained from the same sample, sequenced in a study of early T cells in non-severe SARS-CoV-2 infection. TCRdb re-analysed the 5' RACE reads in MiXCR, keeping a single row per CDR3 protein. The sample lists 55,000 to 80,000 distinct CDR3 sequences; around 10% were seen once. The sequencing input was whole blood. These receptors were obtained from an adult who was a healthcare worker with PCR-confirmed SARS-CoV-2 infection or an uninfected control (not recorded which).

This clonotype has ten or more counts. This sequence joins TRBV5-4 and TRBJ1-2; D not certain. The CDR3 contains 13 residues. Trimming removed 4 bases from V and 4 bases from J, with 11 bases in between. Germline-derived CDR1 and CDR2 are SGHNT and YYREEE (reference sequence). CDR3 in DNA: TGTGCCAGCAGCCAAGACTCGACCTATGGCTACACCTTC. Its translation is CASSQDSTYGYTF.

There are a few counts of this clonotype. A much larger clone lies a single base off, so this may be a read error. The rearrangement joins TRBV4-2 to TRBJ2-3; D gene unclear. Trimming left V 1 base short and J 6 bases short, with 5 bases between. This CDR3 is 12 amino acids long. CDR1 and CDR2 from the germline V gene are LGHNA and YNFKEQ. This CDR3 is CASSQGQDTQYF. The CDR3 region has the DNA TGTGCCAGCAGCCAAGGGCAGGATACGCAGTATTTT.